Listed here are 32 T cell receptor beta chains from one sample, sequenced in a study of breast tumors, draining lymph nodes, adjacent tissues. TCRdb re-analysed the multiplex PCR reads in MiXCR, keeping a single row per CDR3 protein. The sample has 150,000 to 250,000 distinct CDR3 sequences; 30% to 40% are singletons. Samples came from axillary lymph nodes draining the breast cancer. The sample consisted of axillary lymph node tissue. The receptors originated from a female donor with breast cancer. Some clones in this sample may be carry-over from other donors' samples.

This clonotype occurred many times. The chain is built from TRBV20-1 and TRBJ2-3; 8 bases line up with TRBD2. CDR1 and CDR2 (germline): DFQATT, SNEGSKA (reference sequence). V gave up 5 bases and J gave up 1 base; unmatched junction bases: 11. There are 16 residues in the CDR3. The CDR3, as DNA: TGCAGTGCTGACCGGCTCGGGGGGGGCCGCACAGATACGCAGTATTTT. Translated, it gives CSADRLGGGRTDTQYF.

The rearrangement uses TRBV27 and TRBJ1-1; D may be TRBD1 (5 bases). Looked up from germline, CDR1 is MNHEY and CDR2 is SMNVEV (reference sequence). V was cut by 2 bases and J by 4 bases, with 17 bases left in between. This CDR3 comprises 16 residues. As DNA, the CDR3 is TGTGCCAGCAGTTTAGGGGGACGGCTTGCGGTCACTGAAGCTTTCTTT. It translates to CASSLGGRLAVTEAFF.

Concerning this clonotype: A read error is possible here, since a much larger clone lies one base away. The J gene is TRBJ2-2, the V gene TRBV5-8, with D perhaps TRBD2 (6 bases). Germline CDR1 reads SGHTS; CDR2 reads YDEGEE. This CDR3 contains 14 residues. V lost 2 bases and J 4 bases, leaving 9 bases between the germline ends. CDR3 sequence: CASSFGGSTGELFF. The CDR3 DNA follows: TGTGCCAGCAGCTTTGGAGGGAGCACCGGGGAGCTGTTTTTT.

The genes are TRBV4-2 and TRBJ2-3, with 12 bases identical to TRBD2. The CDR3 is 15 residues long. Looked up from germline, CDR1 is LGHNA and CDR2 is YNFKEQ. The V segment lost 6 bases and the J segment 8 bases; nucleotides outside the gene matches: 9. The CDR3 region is CASRPLAGGRGTQYF. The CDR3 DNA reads TGTGCCAGCAGACCACTAGCGGGGGGCAGGGGTACGCAGTATTTT.

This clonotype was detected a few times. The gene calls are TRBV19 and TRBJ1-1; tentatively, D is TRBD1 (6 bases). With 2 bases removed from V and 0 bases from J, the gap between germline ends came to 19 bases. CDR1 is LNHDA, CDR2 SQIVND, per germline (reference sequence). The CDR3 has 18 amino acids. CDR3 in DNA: TGTGCCAGTAGTATACCCCGCAGGGGAGGAAAAATGAACACTGAAGCTTTCTTT. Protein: CASSIPRRGGKMNTEAFF.

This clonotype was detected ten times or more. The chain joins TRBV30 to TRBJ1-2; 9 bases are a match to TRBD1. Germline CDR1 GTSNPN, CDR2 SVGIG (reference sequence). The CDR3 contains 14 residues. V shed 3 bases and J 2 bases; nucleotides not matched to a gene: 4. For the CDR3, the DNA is TGTGCCTGGAGCCGGACAGGGGTAAACTATGGCTACACCTTC. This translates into CAWSRTGVNYGYTF.

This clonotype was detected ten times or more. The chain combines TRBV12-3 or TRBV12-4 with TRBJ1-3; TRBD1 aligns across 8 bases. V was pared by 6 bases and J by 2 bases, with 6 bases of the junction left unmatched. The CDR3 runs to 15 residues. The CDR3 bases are TGTGCCAGCAGCTTGACAGGGGCAGCTGGAAACACCATATATTTT. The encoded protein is CASSLTGAAGNTIYF.

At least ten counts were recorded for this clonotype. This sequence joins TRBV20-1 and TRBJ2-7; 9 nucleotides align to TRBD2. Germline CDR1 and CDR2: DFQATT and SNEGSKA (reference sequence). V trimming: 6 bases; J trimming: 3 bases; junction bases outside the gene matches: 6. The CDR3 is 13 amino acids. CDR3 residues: CSAISGSHYEQYF. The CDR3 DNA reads TGCAGTGCCATTAGCGGGAGTCACTACGAGCAGTACTTC.

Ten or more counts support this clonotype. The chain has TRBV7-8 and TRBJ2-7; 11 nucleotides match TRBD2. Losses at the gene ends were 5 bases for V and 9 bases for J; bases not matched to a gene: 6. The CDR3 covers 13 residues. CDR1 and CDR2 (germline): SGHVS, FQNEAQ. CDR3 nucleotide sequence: TGTGCCAGCAGCGCCCGGACTAGCGGGTCGCAGTACTTC. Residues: CASSARTSGSQYF.

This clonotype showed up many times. The CDR3 DNA follows: TGTGCCAGCAGCCCGGGACAGGGGAACACAGATACGCAGTATTTT. This sequence encodes CASSPGQGNTDTQYF. This sequence joins TRBV6-1 and TRBJ2-3, with 10 bases lining up with TRBD1. CDR1 is MNHNS, CDR2 SASEGT, per germline. This CDR3 is 15 amino acids long. After removal of 6 bases from V and 2 bases from J, the junction contained 5 bases not matched to a gene.

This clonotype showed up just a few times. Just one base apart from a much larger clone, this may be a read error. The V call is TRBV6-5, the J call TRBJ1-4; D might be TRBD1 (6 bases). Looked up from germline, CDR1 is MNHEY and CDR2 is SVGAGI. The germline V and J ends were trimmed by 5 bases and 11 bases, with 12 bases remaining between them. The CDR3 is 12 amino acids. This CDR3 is CASSPHRDKLFF. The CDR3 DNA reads TGTGCCAGCAGTCCCCACAGGGATAAACTGTTTTTT.

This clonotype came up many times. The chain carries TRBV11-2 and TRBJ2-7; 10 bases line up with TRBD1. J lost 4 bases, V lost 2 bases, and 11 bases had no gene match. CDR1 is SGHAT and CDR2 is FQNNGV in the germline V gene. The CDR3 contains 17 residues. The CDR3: CASSLIYRQGARYEQYF. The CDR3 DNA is TGTGCCAGCAGCTTAATTTACAGACAGGGGGCGAGGTACGAGCAGTACTTC.

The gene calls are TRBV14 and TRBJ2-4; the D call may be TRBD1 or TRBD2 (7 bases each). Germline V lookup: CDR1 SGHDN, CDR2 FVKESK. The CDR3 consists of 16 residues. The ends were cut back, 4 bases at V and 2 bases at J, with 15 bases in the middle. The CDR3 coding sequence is TGTGCCAGCAGCCGAGGGAGGGGGCCCTCCAAAAACATTCAGTACTTC. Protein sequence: CASSRGRGPSKNIQYF.

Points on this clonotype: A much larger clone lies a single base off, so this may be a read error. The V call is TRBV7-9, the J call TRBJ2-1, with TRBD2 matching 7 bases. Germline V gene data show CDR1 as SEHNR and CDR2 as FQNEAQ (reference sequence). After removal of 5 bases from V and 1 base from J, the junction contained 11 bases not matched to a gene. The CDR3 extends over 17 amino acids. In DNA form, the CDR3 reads TGTGCCAGCAGCCCCCATCCGGGCGGGGGTTCCTACAATGAGCAGTTCTTC. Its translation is CASSPHPGGGSYNEQFF.

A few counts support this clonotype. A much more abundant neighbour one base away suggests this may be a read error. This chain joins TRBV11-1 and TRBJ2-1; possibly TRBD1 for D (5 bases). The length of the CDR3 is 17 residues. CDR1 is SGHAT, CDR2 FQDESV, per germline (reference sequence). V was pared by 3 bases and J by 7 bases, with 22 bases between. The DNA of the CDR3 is TGTGCCAGCAGCTTCCAACGCAGGGTGGCAGAGCTGAATGAGCAGTTCTTC. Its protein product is CASSFQRRVAELNEQFF.

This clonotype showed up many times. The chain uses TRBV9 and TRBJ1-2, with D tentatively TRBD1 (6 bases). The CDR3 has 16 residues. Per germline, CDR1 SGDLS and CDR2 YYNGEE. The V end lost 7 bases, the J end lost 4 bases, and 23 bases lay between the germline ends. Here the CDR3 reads CASSKGGAGGSYGYTF. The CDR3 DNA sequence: TGTGCCAGCTCAAAAGGGGGTGCCGGTGGTTCCTATGGCTACACCTTC.

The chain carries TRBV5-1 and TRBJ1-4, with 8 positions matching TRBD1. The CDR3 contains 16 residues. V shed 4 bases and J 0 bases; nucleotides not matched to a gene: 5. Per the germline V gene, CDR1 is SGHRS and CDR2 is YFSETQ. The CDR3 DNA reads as TGCGCCAGCAGCGTCAGGGGGCTTGCAACTAATGAAAAACTGTTTTTT. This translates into CASSVRGLATNEKLFF.

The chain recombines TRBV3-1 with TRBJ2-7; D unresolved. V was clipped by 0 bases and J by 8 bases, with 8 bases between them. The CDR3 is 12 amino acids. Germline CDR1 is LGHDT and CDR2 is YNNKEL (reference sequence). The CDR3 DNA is TGTGCCAGCAGCCAAGATAGTGGCCAGCAGTACTTC. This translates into CASSQDSGQQYF.

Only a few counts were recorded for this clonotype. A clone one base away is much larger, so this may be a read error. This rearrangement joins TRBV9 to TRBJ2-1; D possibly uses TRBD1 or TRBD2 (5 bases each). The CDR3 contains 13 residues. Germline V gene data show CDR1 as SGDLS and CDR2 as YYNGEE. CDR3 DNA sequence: TGTGCCAGCAGCGGGGGCGACTACGATGAGCAGTTCTTC. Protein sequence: CASSGGDYDEQFF.

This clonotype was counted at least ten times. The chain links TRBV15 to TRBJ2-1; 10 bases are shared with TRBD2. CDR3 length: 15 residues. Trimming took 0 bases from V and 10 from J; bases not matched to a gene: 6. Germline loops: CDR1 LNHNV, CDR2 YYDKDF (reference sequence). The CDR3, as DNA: TGTGCCACCAGCAGAGATCCAGCGGGGGGGCGAGAGCAGTTCTTC. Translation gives CATSRDPAGGREQFF.

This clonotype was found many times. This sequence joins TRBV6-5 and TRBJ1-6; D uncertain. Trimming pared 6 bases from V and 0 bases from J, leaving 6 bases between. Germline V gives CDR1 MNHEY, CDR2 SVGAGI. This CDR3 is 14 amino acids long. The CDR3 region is CASRVGSYNSPLHF. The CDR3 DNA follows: TGTGCCAGCAGAGTTGGCTCCTATAATTCACCCCTCCACTTT.

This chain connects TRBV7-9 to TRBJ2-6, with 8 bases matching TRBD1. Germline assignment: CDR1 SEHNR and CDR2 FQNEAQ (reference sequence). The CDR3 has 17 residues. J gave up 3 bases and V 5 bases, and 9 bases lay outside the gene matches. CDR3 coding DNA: TGTGCCAGCAGCCTTCCGACAGGGGCCTATGGGGCCAACGTCCTGACTTTC. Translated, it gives CASSLPTGAYGANVLTF.

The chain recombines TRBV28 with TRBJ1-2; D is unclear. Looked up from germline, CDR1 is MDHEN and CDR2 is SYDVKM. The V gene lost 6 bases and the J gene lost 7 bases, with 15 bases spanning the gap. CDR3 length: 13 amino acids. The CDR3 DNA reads TGTGCCAGCAGCGCTCGGGTCCCCGGTGGCTACACCTTC. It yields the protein CASSARVPGGYTF.

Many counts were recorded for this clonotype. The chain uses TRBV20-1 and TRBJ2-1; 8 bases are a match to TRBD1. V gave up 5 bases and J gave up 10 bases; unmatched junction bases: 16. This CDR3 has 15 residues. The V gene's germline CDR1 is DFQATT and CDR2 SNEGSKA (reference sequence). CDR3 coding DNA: TGCAGTGCTGTCGGTAGAGGACAGGGTTCGTGGGAGCAGTTCTTC. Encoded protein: CSAVGRGQGSWEQFF.

DNA of the CDR3: TGTGCCAGCAGCTTAGGCATAGGGATGATGGAGACCCAGTACTTC. Its translation is CASSLGIGMMETQYF. The gene calls are TRBV7-2 and TRBJ2-5; D is uncertain. The V and J ends lost 1 base and 5 bases respectively, with 14 bases between them. The CDR3 contains 15 residues. Per the germline V gene, CDR1 is SGHTA and CDR2 is FQGNSA.

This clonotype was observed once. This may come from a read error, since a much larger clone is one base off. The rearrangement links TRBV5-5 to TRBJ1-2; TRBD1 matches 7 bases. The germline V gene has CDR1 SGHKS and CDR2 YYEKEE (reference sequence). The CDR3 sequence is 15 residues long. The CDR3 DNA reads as TGTGCCAGCAGCTTGAGGGGACAGACTAACTATGGCTACGCCTTC. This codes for CASSLRGQTNYGYAF.

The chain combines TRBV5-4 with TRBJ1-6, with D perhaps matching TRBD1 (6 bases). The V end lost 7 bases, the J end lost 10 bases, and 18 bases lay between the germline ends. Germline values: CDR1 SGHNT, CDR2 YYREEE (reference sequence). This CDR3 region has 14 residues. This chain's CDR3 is CASSRSQGRSPLHF. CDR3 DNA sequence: TGTGCCAGCTCCAGGTCGCAGGGGAGGTCACCCCTCCACTTT.

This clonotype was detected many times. The CDR3 DNA reads TGCGCCAGCAGCCAAGTAGGGACGGATTTACGTTATGGCTACACCTTC. This gives the protein CASSQVGTDLRYGYTF. The chain uses TRBV4-3 and TRBJ1-2; maybe TRBD1 (5 bases). Trimming pared 1 base from V and 5 bases from J, leaving 17 bases between. CDR3 length: 16 amino acids. Germline-derived CDR1 and CDR2 are LGHNA and YSLEER.

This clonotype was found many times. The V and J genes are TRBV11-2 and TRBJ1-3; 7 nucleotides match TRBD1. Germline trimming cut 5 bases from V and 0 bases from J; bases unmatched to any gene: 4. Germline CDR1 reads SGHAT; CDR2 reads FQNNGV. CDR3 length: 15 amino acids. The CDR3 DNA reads TGTGCCAGCAGCATGGACAGGCGCTCTGGAAACACCATATATTTT. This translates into CASSMDRRSGNTIYF.

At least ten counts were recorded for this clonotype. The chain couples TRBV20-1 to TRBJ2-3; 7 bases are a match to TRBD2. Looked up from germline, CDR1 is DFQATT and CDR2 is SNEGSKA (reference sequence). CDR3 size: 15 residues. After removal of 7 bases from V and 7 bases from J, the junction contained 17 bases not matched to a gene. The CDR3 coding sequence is TGCAGTGGGACCTTCGGAAGCGGGAATACGAATACGCAGTATTTT. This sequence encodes CSGTFGSGNTNTQYF.

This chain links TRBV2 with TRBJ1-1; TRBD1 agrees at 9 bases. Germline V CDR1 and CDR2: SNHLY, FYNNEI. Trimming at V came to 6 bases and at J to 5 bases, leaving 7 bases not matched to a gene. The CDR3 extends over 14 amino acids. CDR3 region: CASSPTGGGTEAFF. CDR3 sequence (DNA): TGTGCCAGCAGCCCTACAGGGGGCGGAACTGAAGCTTTCTTT.

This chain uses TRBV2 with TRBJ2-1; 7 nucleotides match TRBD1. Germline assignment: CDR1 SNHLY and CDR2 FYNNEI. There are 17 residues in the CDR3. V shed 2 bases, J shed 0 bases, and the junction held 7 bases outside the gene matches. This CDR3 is CASSETETGNSYNEQFF. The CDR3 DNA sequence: TGTGCCAGCAGTGAAACGGAGACAGGGAACTCCTACAATGAGCAGTTCTTC.